This record covers a single TCR beta chain. Its binding antigen is unknown. No much larger clone exists at a distance of one base, and base qualities are not known. All of the isolated RNA was reverse transcribed with the High Capacity cDNA Reverse Transcription Kit, so expressed TCRB transcripts were sequenced. Deep immunoSEQ sequencing was performed on naive, central memory and regulatory T cell samples, with an average of about 4 million total reads per sample. After sorted cells were lysed in RLT buffer, RNA was extracted with DNase-treated RNeasy Micro or Mini kits, with the choice depending on cell number. Each cell subset was processed separately to prevent cross-contamination, with patient and healthy donor samples processed together. The immunoSEQ multiplex PCR was used to amplify TCRB sequences from cDNA, generating 87-bp fragments that spanned the CDR3 region. Sequencing of the amplicons was done on the Illumina HiSeq platform. From the authors' description of their analysis: Synthetic template baselines were used to correct PCR bias computationally, reads within Hamming distance 2 were collapsed, and singletons that could not be merged were discarded. Reads were aligned against IMGT so that V, D and J genes, CDR3 length and insertions or deletions at six rearrangement sites could be assigned. Within each subset, clonotype counts were normalized to sorted cell number, after which true diversity and Gini coefficients were computed with the tcR R package. The overlap coefficient, calculated on TCRB nucleotide sequences, was used to measure repertoire sharing. As a proxy for the pre-selection repertoire, out-of-frame TCRB sequences from naive cells were analyzed. As stored in TCRdb, this immuneACCESS dataset retains in-frame rearrangements with V and J assigned. A fraction of the clones does not appear; measured against another copy, unresolved V genes explain less than half of the discrepancy, and the remainder lacks a known reason. V, J and clone size were drawn from that table, and D and trimming were deduced from the DNA. The sample table shows 450,000 to 600,000 clones, and approximately 30% are seen once. The ten largest account for about 0.065% of the sample.

There are 15 amino acids in the CDR3, from cysteine to phenylalanine inclusive. Just CDR3 DNA is preserved here, 45 bases in frame from base 1. The junction shows trimming of 4 bases on V and 2 bases on J, and the gene matches do not reach 3 bases of it. CDR1 and CDR2 are read off the germline V gene as SNHLY and FYNNEI. This entry comes from a study of beta chain features in type 1 diabetes listed by TCRdb under 2018. General notes on the study: Mean age, gender distribution, total cell number and subset yield were not different between patients and healthy donors. A total of some 110 million sorted cells were examined across all samples, and the number of cells per subset was strongly correlated with RNA yield. In the study, TCRB repertoires of sorted circulating CD4+ T cell subsets from recently diagnosed type 1 diabetes patients were compared with those of matched healthy donors. Naive and central memory subsets were obtained from all 30 or so donors, but regulatory and stem cell-like memory subsets were isolated from only 8 patients and about 8 healthy donors.

The paper's findings and limits, for the study overall: Type 1 diabetes patients showed a moderate but significant shortening of TCRB CDR3 length in all four CD4+ subsets. Shorter templates might have been favored by PCR, but patient and control samples were amplified and corrected together, so both groups would have been affected equally by any skew. Because cDNA rather than genomic DNA was sequenced, highly expressing activated cells could have been over-represented, although no difference in activation and CD3 levels was found between groups. Because small numbers of individuals were included in the HLA sub-analyses, any influence of HLA type on TCRB rearrangement was left unresolved. At VDJ recombination sites, patients with type 1 diabetes made fewer insertions and deleted more nucleotides, a pattern implying thymic rearrangement abnormalities. The naive, central memory and regulatory TCRB repertoires appeared to resemble one another more closely among patients than among healthy donors.

From each donor, a single peripheral blood sample of approximately 110 mL on average was drawn into heparinised tubes. Naive, central memory, regulatory and stem cell-like memory CD4+ T cells were sorted on a BD FACSAria II using a panel including CD45RO, CCR7, CD25, CD127, CD95 and CD27. A purity above 98% was achieved for all sorted populations. PBMCs were separated immediately by Lymphoprep density gradient centrifugation and were stained directly, without being cultured. So that batch effects would be minimized, each experiment stained and sorted samples in pairs, pairing one healthy donor with one patient.

Recombination connected TRBV2 to TRBJ2-7, and 12 junction bases match TRBD2. The sequencing input was naive CD4+ T cells from blood. Read against the paper, the sample's cell subset or site label means: true naive CD4+ T cells. This receptor was identified in a man between 18 and 29 years old in good health. The bases are TGTGCCAGCAGTGGGAGGACTAGCGGGACCTACGAGCAGTACTTC. Its translation is CASSGRTSGTYEQYF.